This passage covers 19 T cell receptor beta chains from one sample sequenced in a study of cytomegalovirus exposure and HLA in healthy donors. 60 Vbeta and 13 Jbeta primers were used in PCR. TCRdb keeps only in-frame clones here, not all; method: immunoSEQ multiplex PCR. Of approximately 160,000 clones listed, about 71% are singletons. What was sequenced was PBMCs. These receptors were collected from a man aged 50 to 60 in good health and CMV-seronegative.

This chain uses TRBV4-3 with TRBJ1-5; the match to TRBD1 covers 7 bases. Trimming cost V 1 base and J 0 bases; bases outside gene matches: 3. Germline assignment: CDR1 LGHNA and CDR2 YSLEER. This CDR3 has 16 residues. Here the CDR3 DNA reads TGCGCCAGCAGCCAAGGACAGGGACTTAGCAATCAGCCCCAGCATTTT. Translated: CASSQGQGLSNQPQHF.

This chain connects TRBV4-1 to TRBJ1-4; the D is unclear. This CDR3 has 13 amino acids. Germline V lookup: CDR1 MGHRA, CDR2 YSYEKL. V lost 3 bases, J lost 4 bases, and 6 bases lay in between. CDR3 amino acids: CASSQRVNEKLFF. The CDR3 DNA reads as TGCGCCAGCAGCCAGAGGGTTAATGAAAAACTGTTTTTT.

V is TRBV5-6 and J is TRBJ2-7; 7 nucleotides agree with TRBD1. The V segment lost 5 bases and the J segment 6 bases; nucleotides outside the gene matches: 8. Germline V lookup: CDR1 SGHDT, CDR2 YYEEEE. CDR3 length equals 13 residues. CDR3 residues: CASSKTGVLEQYF. The CDR3 DNA follows: TGTGCCAGCAGTAAAACAGGGGTTCTCGAGCAGTACTTC.

J is TRBJ1-2 and V is TRBV5-4; 7 bases match TRBD1. V was clipped by 3 bases and J by 6 bases; unmatched bases: 5. CDR1 is SGHNT, CDR2 YYREEE, per germline (reference sequence). The CDR3 runs 13 residues. This CDR3 reads CASSSGQNNGYTF. CDR3 in DNA: TGTGCCAGCAGCTCGGGACAGAACAATGGCTACACCTTC.

The rearrangement joins TRBV5-1 to TRBJ1-3, with D perhaps matching TRBD1 (6 bases). This CDR3 is 14 amino acids long. The V end was cut by 5 bases, the J end by 0 bases, with 9 bases between. Per the germline V gene, CDR1 is SGHRS and CDR2 is YFSETQ. The CDR3 loop is CASSDRISGNTIYF. In DNA, the CDR3 is TGCGCCAGCAGTGACAGGATCTCTGGAAACACCATATATTTT.

The J gene is TRBJ1-2, the V gene TRBV6-5, with D possibly matching TRBD1 (6 bases). The CDR3 spans 14 residues. Trimming took 4 bases from V and 5 from J, leaving 14 bases between them. Germline loops: CDR1 MNHEY, CDR2 SVGAGI. The CDR3 loop is CASSSYRVGYGYTF. For the CDR3, the DNA is TGTGCCAGCAGTTCCTACAGGGTAGGGTATGGCTACACCTTC.

The chain links TRBV9 to TRBJ2-7; D might be TRBD1 (6 bases). This CDR3 has 15 residues. From germline, CDR1 is SGDLS and CDR2 YYNGEE. Trimming cost V 0 bases and J 4 bases, with 14 bases left between them. The CDR3 here is CASSVEDRTAYEQYF. In DNA form, the CDR3 reads TGTGCCAGCAGCGTAGAGGACAGAACAGCGTACGAGCAGTACTTC.

The sample holds a few counts of this clone. This rearrangement joins TRBV7-6 to TRBJ2-2; D perhaps matches TRBD2 (6 bases). Germline lookup yields CDR1 SGHVS and CDR2 FNYEAQ. V lost 3 bases to trimming and J lost 4 bases, with 12 bases between them. There are 15 residues in the CDR3. CDR3 coding DNA: TGTGCCAGCAGCTTCACCCAGGAGGGCACCGGGGAGCTGTTTTTT. Its translation is CASSFTQEGTGELFF.

This sequence joins TRBV19 and TRBJ2-6, with D possibly matching TRBD1 (5 bases). Trimming stripped 6 bases from V and 3 bases from J, with 15 bases between. CDR3 size: 16 residues. The V gene's germline CDR1 is LNHDA and CDR2 SQIVND (reference sequence). Here the CDR3 DNA reads TGTGCCAGTAGCCCTCTGACAGTCCGTGGGGCCAACGTCCTGACTTTC. Its translation is CASSPLTVRGANVLTF. Full variable domain (missing parts from reference TRBV19 and TRBJ2-6): DGGITQSPKYLFRKEGQNVTLSCEQNLNHDAMYWYRQDPGQGLRLIYYSQIVNDFQKGDIAEGYSVSREKKESFPLTVTSAQKNPTAFYLCASSPLTVRGANVLTFGAGSRLTVL.

This chain joins TRBV5-1 and TRBJ1-4; 9 bases align to TRBD1. Per the germline V gene, CDR1 is SGHRS and CDR2 is YFSETQ. CDR3 length: 15 amino acids. Trimming cost V 0 bases and J 8 bases; bases outside gene matches: 5. This chain's CDR3 is CASSLVGQGGEKLFF. The CDR3 DNA sequence: TGCGCCAGCAGCTTGGTGGGACAGGGCGGGGAAAAACTGTTTTTT.

V gene TRBV6-1 combines with J gene TRBJ1-4; 7 positions agree with TRBD1. CDR1 and CDR2 from the germline V gene are MNHNS and SASEGT. J gave up 0 bases and V 6 bases, and 4 bases lay outside the gene matches. The CDR3 is made up of 15 amino acids. CDR3 sequence (DNA): TGTGCCAGCAGGCCTGACAGGGCAACTAATGAAAAACTGTTTTTT. Residues: CASRPDRATNEKLFF.

This chain connects TRBV19 to TRBJ1-5; 8 bases line up with TRBD1. Germline V gene sequence: CDR1 LNHDA, CDR2 SQIVND (reference sequence). This CDR3 contains 16 residues. The ends lost 7 bases at V and 0 bases at J; junction bases unmatched: 8. CDR3 residues: CASNGRTGNSNQPQHF. The CDR3 DNA reads TGTGCCAGTAATGGCCGGACAGGGAATAGCAATCAGCCCCAGCATTTT.

This clone was picked up a small number of times. V usage is TRBV5-8 and J usage is TRBJ1-1; D unclear. V shed 4 bases and J shed 12 bases, with 13 bases lying between them. Germline V gene lookup returns CDR1 SGHTS and CDR2 YDEGEE. The CDR3 runs to 11 residues. The CDR3 protein is CASSADPSTFF. CDR3 bases: TGTGCCAGCAGCGCAGATCCTTCGACTTTCTTT.

This chain uses TRBV5-1 with TRBJ1-2; no definite D call. This CDR3 comprises 12 residues. In germline, CDR1 is SGHRS, CDR2 YFSETQ. Trimming cost V 6 bases and J 10 bases, with 16 bases left between them. This CDR3 reads CASTPDGGLYTF. CDR3 sequence (DNA): TGCGCCAGCACCCCGGACGGAGGCCTCTACACCTTC.

The CDR3 region is CASSYTGTGLNYGYTF. In DNA, the CDR3 is TGTGCCAGCAGTTACACCGGGACAGGGCTTAACTATGGCTACACCTTC. This sequence joins TRBV25-1 and TRBJ1-2, with 9 bases aligning to TRBD1. Germline CDR1 and CDR2: MGHDK and SYGVNS. CDR3 length: 16 residues. V shed 5 bases, J shed 1 base, and the junction held 8 bases outside the gene matches.

V and J are TRBV18 and TRBJ1-3; no reliable D call. The CDR3 spans 13 residues. Trimming left V 4 bases short and J 9 bases short, with 13 bases between. Germline V gives CDR1 KGHSH, CDR2 LQKENI. In DNA form, the CDR3 reads TGTGCCAGCTCACGACCTCCTTGGCCCACCATATATTTT. Translated, it gives CASSRPPWPTIYF.

As for this clone: Additional DNA sequences in this sample encode the identical CDR3. This rearrangement joins TRBV5-1 to TRBJ2-1; TRBD2 aligns across 10 bases. The germline V gene has CDR1 SGHRS and CDR2 YFSETQ. J lost 4 bases, V lost 2 bases, and 3 bases had no gene match. The CDR3 totals 15 residues. The CDR3 here is CASSLVAGGYNEQFF. CDR3 bases: TGCGCCAGCAGCTTAGTAGCGGGGGGTTACAATGAGCAGTTCTTC.

The gene calls are TRBV7-2 and TRBJ2-1; the match to TRBD2 covers 12 bases. With 2 bases clipped from V and 11 bases from J, the junction kept 7 bases outside the gene matches. The CDR3 has 15 amino acids. From germline, CDR1 is SGHTA and CDR2 FQGNSA. The chain's CDR3 is CASSLRTSGAEKQFF. CDR3 nucleotide sequence: TGTGCCAGCAGCTTACGGACTAGCGGGGCGGAAAAGCAGTTCTTC.

The gene calls are TRBV5-1 and TRBJ2-1, with 13 bases matching TRBD2. Trimming took 2 bases from V and 10 from J; bases not matched to a gene: 6. In germline, CDR1 is SGHRS, CDR2 YFSETQ. The CDR3 consists of 15 residues. CDR3 sequence: CASSLTSGGAGEQFF. The CDR3 nucleotides read TGCGCCAGCAGCTTAACTAGCGGGGGGGCCGGAGAGCAGTTCTTC.